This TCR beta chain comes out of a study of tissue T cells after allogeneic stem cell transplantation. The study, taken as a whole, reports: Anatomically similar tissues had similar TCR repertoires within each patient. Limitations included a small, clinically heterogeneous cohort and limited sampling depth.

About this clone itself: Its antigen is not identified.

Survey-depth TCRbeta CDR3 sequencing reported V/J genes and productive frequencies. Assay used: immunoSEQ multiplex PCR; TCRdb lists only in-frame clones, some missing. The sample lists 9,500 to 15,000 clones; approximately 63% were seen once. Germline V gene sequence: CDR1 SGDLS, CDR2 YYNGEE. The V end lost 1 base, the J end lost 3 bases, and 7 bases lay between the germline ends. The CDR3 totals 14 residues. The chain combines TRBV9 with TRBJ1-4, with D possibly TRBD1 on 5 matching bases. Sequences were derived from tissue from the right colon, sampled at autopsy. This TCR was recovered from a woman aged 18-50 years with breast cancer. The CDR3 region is CASSVWDSNEKLFF. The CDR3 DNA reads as TGTGCCAGCAGCGTATGGGACTCTAATGAAAAACTGTTTTTT.